These T cell receptor beta chains were read from a single sample in a study of control samples from healthy donors and cancer patients. Libraries were prepared by immunoSEQ multiplex PCR; TCRdb keeps only in-frame clonotypes and omits some of them. The sample consists of around 42,000 clones, about 94% of them appearing once. The sequenced material came from blood. These receptors all come from a man in his sixties in good health. Each CDR3 is given with its conserved first and last residue. The D gene is left open where the match is weak. Size is omitted from some rows. Given values are once, few, many or a class for expanded clones.

J: TRBJ1-2
V: TRBV6-6
size: .
D: TRBD1
DNA: TGTGCCAGCAGTTACAGTTCCGGGACAGGGCATGGCTACACCTTC
CDR3: CASSYSSGTGHGYTF

J: TRBJ2-1
V: TRBV2
size: .
D: .
DNA: TGTGCCAGCATCCAGTTTATCAATGAGCAGTTCTTC
CDR3: CASIQFINEQFF

J: TRBJ2-1
V: TRBV5-1
size: .
D: .
DNA: TGCGCCAGCAGCATACTGACAGGAACCCACTACAATGATGAGCAGTTCTTC
CDR3: CASSILTGTHYNDEQFF

J: TRBJ2-2
V: TRBV7-2
size: .
D: .
DNA: TGTGCCAGCAGCTTAGAGGCGGGCTCAGCGAACACCGGGGAGCTGTTTTTT
CDR3: CASSLEAGSANTGELFF

J: TRBJ1-2
V: TRBV9
size: .
D: .
DNA: TGTGCCAGCAGCGTAGTTTCGGGAGGATCTTATGGCTACACCTTC
CDR3: CASSVVSGGSYGYTF

J: TRBJ2-3
V: TRBV7-7
size: .
D: TRBD2
DNA: TGTGCTAGCAGCCCAACTAGCGGGAGGACAGATACGCAGTATTTT
CDR3: CASSPTSGRTDTQYF

J: TRBJ2-2
V: TRBV25-1
size: .
D: TRBD2
DNA: TGTGCCAGCAGTGATAGCGGGAGCCGGGACACCGGGGAGCTGTTTTTT
CDR3: CASSDSGSRDTGELFF

J: TRBJ2-3
V: TRBV11-2
size: .
D: TRBD2
DNA: TGTGCCAGCAGCTTAGCGCTAGCGGGCACAGATACGCAGTATTTT
CDR3: CASSLALAGTDTQYF

J: TRBJ1-1
V: TRBV7-9
size: .
D: .
DNA: TGTGCCAGCAGCTTAGATGGCGGGACTGAAGCTTTCTTT
CDR3: CASSLDGGTEAFF

J: TRBJ1-5
V: TRBV25-1
size: .
D: .
DNA: TGTGCCAGCAGTGAATCGGCCGATCCCCAGCCCCAGCATTTT
CDR3: CASSESADPQPQHF

J: TRBJ2-5
V: TRBV24-1
size: .
D: .
DNA: TGTGCCACCAGTGATTTGCAAAGTCTGGAGACCCAGTACTTC
CDR3: CATSDLQSLETQYF

J: TRBJ2-1
V: TRBV7-9
size: .
D: TRBD2
DNA: TGTGCCAGCAACCCGCTAGCGGGAGGGTTCAATGAGCAGTTCTTC
CDR3: CASNPLAGGFNEQFF

J: TRBJ2-7
V: TRBV5-1
size: .
D: .
DNA: TGCGCCAGCAGTCAAGCTCAGAAGGCCTACGAGCAGTACTTC
CDR3: CASSQAQKAYEQYF

J: TRBJ2-2
V: TRBV19
size: .
D: .
DNA: TGTGCCAGTAGTATAGTTCTAACACCGAACACCGGGGAGCTGTTTTTT
CDR3: CASSIVLTPNTGELFF

J: TRBJ1-4
V: TRBV3-1/TRBV3-2
size: few
D: .
DNA: TGTGCCAGCAGCCAAAGGGTGACAGCGAATGAAAAACTGTTTTTT
CDR3: CASSQRVTANEKLFF

J: TRBJ2-7
V: TRBV28
size: .
D: TRBD2
DNA: TGTGCCAGCCTAACTAGCGGGAACCTATACGAGCAGTACTTC
CDR3: CASLTSGNLYEQYF

J: TRBJ2-7
V: TRBV4-2
size: .
D: TRBD1
DNA: TGTGCCAGCAGCCCTCTCCCCCGGGACAGGGGTTCCTACGAGCAGTACTTC
CDR3: CASSPLPRDRGSYEQYF

J: TRBJ2-4
V: TRBV9
size: .
D: .
DNA: TGTGCCAGCAGCGTAGAATCCTGGGCCTCCAAAAACATTCAGTACTTC
CDR3: CASSVESWASKNIQYF

J: TRBJ1-5
V: TRBV7-9
size: .
D: .
DNA: TGTGCCAGCAGTCAGGGCGGACATAGCAATCAGCCCCAGCATTTT
CDR3: CASSQGGHSNQPQHF

J: TRBJ2-2
V: TRBV7-2
size: .
D: TRBD2
DNA: TGTGCCAGCAGCCAGATACCTAGCGGGAGGACCGGGGAGCTGTTTTTT
CDR3: CASSQIPSGRTGELFF

J: TRBJ2-3
V: TRBV27
size: .
D: .
DNA: TGTGCCATCCAGCCCGGGACCGGCACAGATACGCAGTATTTT
CDR3: CAIQPGTGTDTQYF

J: TRBJ2-2
V: TRBV2
size: .
D: .
DNA: TGTGCCAGCACTGAAAACACCGGGGAGCTGTTTTTT
CDR3: CASTENTGELFF

J: TRBJ2-5
V: TRBV6-5
size: .
D: .
DNA: TGTGCCAGCAGCCACTGGGTTGAAGAGACCCAGTACTTC
CDR3: CASSHWVEETQYF

J: TRBJ1-5
V: TRBV5-1
size: .
D: TRBD1
DNA: TGCGCCAGCAGCTTAGCAGGGGGACAGGGGATTTCGCCCCAGCATTTT
CDR3: CASSLAGGQGISPQHF

J: TRBJ2-5
V: TRBV9
size: .
D: .
DNA: TGTGCCAGCACCGATAGTGGGGCGGAGACCCAGTACTTC
CDR3: CASTDSGAETQYF

J: TRBJ1-1
V: TRBV14
size: .
D: .
DNA: TGTGCCAGCAGCCAGGGGATGAACACTGAAGCTTTCTTT
CDR3: CASSQGMNTEAFF

J: TRBJ1-4
V: TRBV5-1
size: once
D: TRBD1
DNA: TGCGCCAGCAGCCCGGGGGACAGGGAGGGAAAACTGTTTTTT
CDR3: CASSPGDREGKLFF

J: TRBJ1-5
V: TRBV5-8
size: .
D: TRBD1
DNA: TGTGCCAGCAGCGTTGGGACAGGATTAAATCAGCCCCAGCATTTT
CDR3: CASSVGTGLNQPQHF